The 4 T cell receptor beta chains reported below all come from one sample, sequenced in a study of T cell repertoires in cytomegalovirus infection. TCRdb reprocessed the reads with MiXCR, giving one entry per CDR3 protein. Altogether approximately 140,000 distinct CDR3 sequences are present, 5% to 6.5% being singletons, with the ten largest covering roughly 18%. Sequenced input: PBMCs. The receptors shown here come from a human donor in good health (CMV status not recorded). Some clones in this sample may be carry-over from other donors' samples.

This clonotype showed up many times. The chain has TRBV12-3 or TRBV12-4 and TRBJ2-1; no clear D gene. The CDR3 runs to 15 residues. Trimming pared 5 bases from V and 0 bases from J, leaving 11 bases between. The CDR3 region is CASSPLRSSYNEQFF. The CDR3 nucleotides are TGTGCCAGCAGTCCTCTCCGGAGCTCCTACAATGAGCAGTTCTTC.

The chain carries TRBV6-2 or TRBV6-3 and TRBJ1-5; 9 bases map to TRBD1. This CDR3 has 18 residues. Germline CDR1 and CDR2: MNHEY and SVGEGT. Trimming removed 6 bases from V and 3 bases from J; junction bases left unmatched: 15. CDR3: CASSHPRDRVSPNQPQHF. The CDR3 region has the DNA TGTGCCAGCAGCCACCCCCGGGACAGGGTTTCCCCCAATCAGCCCCAGCATTTT.

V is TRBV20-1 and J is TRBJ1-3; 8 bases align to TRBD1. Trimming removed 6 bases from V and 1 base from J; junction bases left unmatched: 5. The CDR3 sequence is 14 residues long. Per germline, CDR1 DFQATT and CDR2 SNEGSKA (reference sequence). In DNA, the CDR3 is TGCAGTGCCGGCCGGACAGGGTCTGGAAACACCATATATTTT. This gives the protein CSAGRTGSGNTIYF.

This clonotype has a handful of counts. CDR3 protein: CASLRDIRTDTQYF. For the CDR3, the DNA is TGTGCCAGCCTCCGGGACATAAGGACAGATACGCAGTATTTT. This chain uses TRBV28 with TRBJ2-3; perhaps TRBD1 as D (6 bases). CDR1 MDHEN and CDR2 SYDVKM come from the germline V gene. The CDR3 has 14 residues. Trimming stripped 8 bases from V and 3 bases from J, with 15 bases between. The full variable domain, its missing parts supplied by reference TRBV28 and TRBJ2-3, is DVKVTQSSRYLVKRTGEKVFLECVQDMDHENMFWYRQDPGLGLRLIYFSYDVKMKEKGDIPEGYSVSREKKERFSLILESASTNQTSMYLCASLRDIRTDTQYFGPGTRLTVL.